Detailed here is one T cell receptor beta chain. Its antigen is as yet unknown. The germline gives CDR1 MNHEY, CDR2 SMNVEV (reference sequence). This CDR3 spans 12 amino acids. Trimming removed 3 bases at V and 7 bases at J, with 9 bases between. The data were obtained in a study of vaccination effects on CD4 cells after COVID-19. Clones were read by immunoSEQ multiplex PCR, and TCRdb kept only the in-frame ones, dropping some. The table records 25,000 to 35,000 clones, around 80% of them present only once. Under the ViraFEST assay, PBMC were stimulated with viral peptide pools so that antigen-specific CD4+ T cells expanded. Sequencing was performed afterwards. Subsequent to approximately 9 days of culture, CD4+ T cells were isolated. Participants received two doses of either the BNT162b2 or mRNA-1273 vaccine. Neither prior SARS-CoV-2 infection nor positive nucleocapsid antibodies were present in the vaccine recipients.

General study points: Cross-reaction with common cold coronaviruses was seen in only 1 of 255 vaccine-induced clones from healthy vaccinees. Infection- and vaccine-induced clones contracted markedly late after vaccination.

The sample in question was CD4+ T cells from PBMCs cultured with HCoV-NL63 spike peptides, obtained after COVID-19 vaccination. The chain is built from TRBV27 and TRBJ2-5, with a possible D match to TRBD2 (6 bases). The receptor's source is a human donor who received a COVID-19 vaccine. Some clones in this sample may be carry-over from other donors' samples. As DNA, the CDR3 is TGTGCCAGCAGTTTGAGGGGAGGGACCCAGTACTTC. Translating gives CASSLRGGTQYF.